One and the same sample provided the 8 T cell receptor beta chains below, sequenced in a study of response to subunit inactivated influenza vaccine. TCRdb called the RT-PCR reads again in MiXCR, with one record for every CDR3 protein. The sample includes about 500,000 distinct CDR3 sequences, roughly 13% seen only once; the top ten take less than 15%. Here the sequenced sample was PBMCs from blood, taken roughly 48 days after vaccination. These receptor sequences come from a man aged 45-60 years who received an inactivated influenza vaccine.

This clonotype was seen only a few times. The chain's CDR3 is CASSQTASNTEAFF. In DNA, the CDR3 is TGTGCCAGCAGCCAAACGGCCTCTAACACTGAAGCTTTCTTT. This chain connects TRBV3-1 to TRBJ1-1; D is uncertain. V was cut by 2 bases and J by 2 bases, with 9 bases left in between. There are 14 residues in the CDR3. Germline CDR1 reads LGHDT; CDR2 reads YNNKEL (reference sequence).

The J gene is TRBJ2-7, the V gene TRBV7-2, with D possibly TRBD1 on 6 matching bases. This CDR3 has 16 residues. Germline CDR1 SGHTA, CDR2 FQGNSA. V shed 5 bases and J shed 3 bases, with 20 bases lying between them. The CDR3 reads CASSPLGHPSNYEQYF. CDR3 coding DNA: TGTGCCAGCAGCCCACTGGGACACCCGTCGAACTACGAGCAGTACTTC.

The V and J genes are TRBV18 and TRBJ1-2; D is ambiguous. Germline values: CDR1 KGHSH, CDR2 LQKENI. Trimming stripped 2 bases from V and 9 bases from J, with 16 bases between. The CDR3 has 14 amino acids. CDR3: CASSPNQSGSSYTF. CDR3 bases: TGTGCCAGCTCACCAAATCAATCGGGGTCCAGCTACACCTTC. The full variable domain, with the rest looked up from reference TRBV18 and TRBJ1-2, is NAGVMQNPRHLVRRRGQEARLRCSPMKGHSHVYWYRQLPEEGLKFMVYLQKENIIDESGMPKERFSAEFPKEGPSILRIQQVVRGDSAAYFCASSPNQSGSSYTFGSGTRLTVV.

This clonotype was detected only a few times. The chain recombines TRBV11-2 with TRBJ2-3; D is unresolved. The CDR3 loop spans 12 amino acids. The germline V gene encodes CDR1 SGHAT and CDR2 FQNNGV. V was cut by 2 bases and J by 6 bases, with 6 bases left in between. CDR3 amino acids: CASSLTLDTQYF. The DNA of the CDR3 is TGTGCCAGCAGCTTAACGTTGGATACGCAGTATTTT. Together with reference TRBV11-2 and TRBJ2-3, the CDR3 gives the full variable domain: EAGVAQSPRYKIIEKRQSVAFWCNPISGHATLYWYQQILGQGPKLLIQFQNNGVVDDSQLPKDRFSAERLKGVDSTLKIQPAKLEDSAVYLCASSLTLDTQYFGPGTRLTVL.

The chain combines TRBV7-9 with TRBJ2-7, with D perhaps TRBD1 or TRBD2 (6 bases each). Germline assignment: CDR1 SEHNR and CDR2 FQNEAQ (reference sequence). The V and J ends lost 1 base and 1 base respectively, with 17 bases between them. The CDR3 is 17 residues long. The CDR3: CASSLGEGGQLSYEQYF. Written as DNA, the CDR3 is TGTGCCAGCAGCTTAGGAGAGGGGGGACAACTATCCTACGAGCAGTACTTC. The full variable domain, rest sourced from reference TRBV7-9 and TRBJ2-7, is DTGVSQNPRHKITKRGQNVTFRCDPISEHNRLYWYRQTLGQGPEFLTYFQNEAQLEKSRLLSDRFSAERPKGSFSTLEIQRTEQGDSAMYLCASSLGEGGQLSYEQYFGPGTRLTVT.

DNA of the CDR3: TGCGCCAGCAGCTGGGGGGGGGCCGAGCAGTACTTC. Protein product: CASSWGGAEQYF. V and J are TRBV5-1 and TRBJ2-7, with D tentatively TRBD2 (7 bases). CDR3 length equals 12 residues. Trimming left V 3 bases short and J 6 bases short, with 10 bases between. Germline CDR1 and CDR2: SGHRS and YFSETQ.

The table lists this clonotype with a few counts. V and J are TRBV20-1 and TRBJ2-7; the match to TRBD2 covers 7 bases. The CDR3 has 15 amino acids. V shed 5 bases, J shed 2 bases, and the junction held 12 bases outside the gene matches. Germline V CDR1 and CDR2: DFQATT, SNEGSKA (reference sequence). CDR3: CSADPGTKRPYEQYF. DNA of the CDR3: TGCAGTGCTGACCCCGGGACTAAAAGACCCTACGAGCAGTACTTC.

The chain uses TRBV6-2 or TRBV6-3 and TRBJ1-5; D gene unclear. The CDR3 consists of 14 residues. V was pared by 10 bases and J by 2 bases, with 15 bases between. CDR1 is MNHEY and CDR2 is SVGEGT in the germline V gene. In nucleotides, the CDR3 is TGTGCCATCCGAGGGTCCTCTCGCAATCAGCCCCAGCATTTT. Amino acid sequence: CAIRGSSRNQPQHF.